These 30 T cell receptor beta chains were sequenced from one sample in a study of cytomegalovirus exposure and HLA in healthy donors. Both 60 Vbeta primers and 13 Jbeta primers went into the PCR. This table comes from immunoSEQ multiplex PCR, and its TCRdb copy is limited to in-frame clones, with some not included. The sample holds over 140,000 clones; roughly 79% are singletons and the top ten take around 1.5%. The sequenced material came from PBMCs. The receptor set was obtained from a man under 40 in good health and CMV-seropositive.

This clone occurred once. The DNA of the CDR3 is TGTGCCATTTGGGGTGGAGGGGCGGCTAACTATGGCTACACCTTC. Translated: CAIWGGGAANYGYTF. The chain has TRBV10-3 and TRBJ1-2, with D perhaps matching TRBD1 (5 bases). Germline CDR1 and CDR2: ENHRY and SYGVKD. This CDR3 comprises 15 residues. V lost 9 bases and J lost 0, with 17 bases in between.

There are a few counts of this clone. The chain has TRBV9 and TRBJ2-6; D possibly corresponds to TRBD1 (5 bases). CDR3 size: 14 residues. Germline lookup yields CDR1 SGDLS and CDR2 YYNGEE. V lost 3 bases and J 4 bases, leaving 8 bases between the germline ends. CDR3 nucleotides: TGTGCCAGCAGCGGGACATCCGGGGCCAACGTCCTGACTTTC. This codes for CASSGTSGANVLTF.

This chain uses TRBV18 with TRBJ2-1, with D perhaps matching TRBD2 (5 bases). This CDR3 comprises 13 residues. The V end was cut by 5 bases, the J end by 4 bases, with 9 bases between. The germline CDR1 and CDR2 sequences are KGHSH and LQKENI. The CDR3 DNA sequence: TGTGCCAGCTCATCTGGACTGTACAATGAGCAGTTCTTC. Translation: CASSSGLYNEQFF.

The rearrangement uses TRBV9 and TRBJ2-7; D perhaps matches TRBD2 (7 bases). Germline V CDR1 and CDR2: SGDLS, YYNGEE. V was trimmed by 3 bases and J by 5 bases, leaving 18 bases between them. This CDR3 is 15 amino acids long. CDR3 sequence: CASSGGRGEGNEQYF. The CDR3 nucleotides are TGTGCCAGCAGCGGGGGGAGGGGGGAAGGCAACGAGCAGTACTTC. Supplemented by reference TRBV9 and TRBJ2-7, the full variable domain reads DSGVTQTPKHLITATGQRVTLRCSPRSGDLSVYWYQQSLDQGLQFLIQYYNGEERAKGNILERFSAQQFPDLHSELNLSSLELGDSALYFCASSGGRGEGNEQYFGPGTRLTVT.

The V gene is TRBV6-5, the J gene TRBJ1-2; weak D call: TRBD1 (6 bases). Germline CDR1 reads MNHEY; CDR2 reads SVGAGI. The V and J ends lost 7 bases and 3 bases respectively, with 15 bases between them. CDR3 length equals 14 residues. CDR3 sequence reads: CASTQDRSHYGYTF. CDR3 DNA sequence: TGTGCCAGCACCCAAGACAGGAGCCACTATGGCTACACCTTC.

This chain joins TRBV12-5 and TRBJ2-7, with D possibly TRBD2 on 5 matching bases. This CDR3 spans 16 amino acids. V lost 3 bases and J lost 2, with 17 bases in between. In germline, CDR1 is LGHNT, CDR2 FRNRAP. The CDR3 nucleotides read TGTGCTAGTGGTTTATTCCGGAGCCAGCGGACCTACGAGCAGTACTTC. This gives the protein CASGLFRSQRTYEQYF.

The V call is TRBV6-5, the J call TRBJ2-7; 8 bases match TRBD1. Per the germline V gene, CDR1 is MNHEY and CDR2 is SVGAGI. The V gene end was trimmed by 7 bases and the J gene end by 1 base; junction bases not matched to a gene: 9. CDR3 length equals 15 residues. DNA for the CDR3: TGTGCCAGCACCCCGGAGCAGGGGGCTTCCTACGAGCAGTACTTC. Translated, it gives CASTPEQGASYEQYF.

This chain joins TRBV27 and TRBJ2-2, with 12 positions matching TRBD1. Germline assignment: CDR1 MNHEY and CDR2 SMNVEV (reference sequence). The CDR3 extends over 17 amino acids. V was pared by 3 bases and J by 6 bases, with 8 bases of the junction left unmatched. CDR3 sequence reads: CASSLGTGGLWAGELFF. The DNA of the CDR3 is TGTGCCAGCAGTTTGGGGACAGGGGGCTTGTGGGCCGGGGAGCTGTTTTTT.

V is TRBV2 and J is TRBJ1-5; D perhaps matches TRBD1 (5 bases). V was cut by 5 bases and J by 3 bases, with 8 bases left in between. The CDR3 runs 13 residues. Looked up from germline, CDR1 is SNHLY and CDR2 is FYNNEI. CDR3 in DNA: TGTGCCAGCAGTCACAGGCCCAATCAGCCCCAGCATTTT. Encoded protein: CASSHRPNQPQHF.

This chain joins TRBV30 and TRBJ2-7; D is unclear. V gave up 8 bases and J gave up 3 bases, with 20 bases separating them. The CDR3 extends over 14 amino acids. Germline V gives CDR1 GTSNPN, CDR2 SVGIG (reference sequence). DNA of the CDR3: TGTGCCCACCGGCCTACAAACCCGGGCTACGAGCAGTACTTC. Translated, it gives CAHRPTNPGYEQYF. The whole variable domain, filled in from reference TRBV30 and TRBJ2-7, reads SQTIHQWPATLVQPVGSPLSLECTVEGTSNPNLYWYRQAAGRGLQLLFYSVGIGQISSEVPQNLSASRPQDRQFILSSKKLLLSDSGFYLCAHRPTNPGYEQYFGPGTRLTVT.

V usage is TRBV4-2 and J usage is TRBJ2-1; D gene unclear. CDR3 length: 21 amino acids. V was pared by 2 bases and J by 0 bases, with 26 bases between. Germline V gives CDR1 LGHNA, CDR2 YNFKEQ. The CDR3 reads CASSQKRSQTEDHLSYNEQFF. As DNA, the CDR3 is TGTGCCAGCAGCCAAAAGAGGAGTCAAACTGAAGACCATCTCTCCTACAATGAGCAGTTCTTC.

This sequence joins TRBV7-9 and TRBJ1-2, with 7 bases aligning to TRBD1. V was pared by 2 bases and J by 4 bases, with 10 bases of the junction left unmatched. Germline CDR1 and CDR2: SEHNR and FQNEAQ (reference sequence). This CDR3 region has 16 residues. The CDR3 protein is CASSLSRTGSPYGYTF. In DNA, the CDR3 is TGTGCCAGCAGCTTATCCCGGACAGGCTCCCCCTATGGCTACACCTTC.

The chain employs TRBV7-2 and TRBJ1-4; D ambiguous. In germline, CDR1 is SGHTA, CDR2 FQGNSA. Trimming removed 5 bases from V and 8 bases from J, with 15 bases in between. This CDR3 comprises 14 residues. In DNA, the CDR3 is TGTGCCAGCAGCCGAGGGATATTTGAGGAAAAACTGTTTTTT. It codes for CASSRGIFEEKLFF.

V is TRBV28 and J is TRBJ1-4; D is perhaps TRBD1 (6 bases). The germline V gene has CDR1 MDHEN and CDR2 SYDVKM. The CDR3 is made up of 17 amino acids. V gave up 4 bases and J gave up 8 bases, with 23 bases separating them. For the CDR3, the DNA is TGTGCCAGCAGTTCCGTCTACAGGGCGATTGGGGGAGAAAAACTGTTTTTT. Protein: CASSSVYRAIGGEKLFF.

The rearrangement joins TRBV7-9 to TRBJ1-5, with a possible D match to TRBD1 (6 bases). Trimming left V 1 base short and J 2 bases short, with 9 bases between. Germline CDR1 and CDR2: SEHNR and FQNEAQ (reference sequence). The CDR3 length is 15 residues. The CDR3 region is CASSLGEGGNQPQHF. CDR3 nucleotides: TGTGCCAGCAGCTTAGGGGAGGGGGGCAATCAGCCCCAGCATTTT.

The chain employs TRBV7-2 and TRBJ2-7, with D possibly matching TRBD2 (5 bases). There are 14 residues in the CDR3. The ends were cut back, 5 bases at V and 4 bases at J, with 15 bases in the middle. Germline-derived CDR1 and CDR2 are SGHTA and FQGNSA. DNA for the CDR3: TGTGCCAGCAGCACTACATACGGGAAATACGAGCAGTACTTC. Protein sequence: CASSTTYGKYEQYF.

The chain combines TRBV19 with TRBJ2-1, with 9 bases matching TRBD2. The CDR3 spans 18 residues. Germline V gives CDR1 LNHDA, CDR2 SQIVND (reference sequence). J lost 0 bases, V lost 4 bases, and 10 bases had no gene match. CDR3 in amino acids: CASSSGLAGRSSYNEQFF. CDR3 nucleotide sequence: TGTGCCAGTAGTAGCGGTCTAGCGGGAAGGAGCTCCTACAATGAGCAGTTCTTC.

This chain links TRBV4-1 with TRBJ1-6; D gene ambiguous. Between the trimmed V and J ends, which lost 4 bases and 2 bases, there was a span of 9 bases. This CDR3 has 15 amino acids. The germline V gene encodes CDR1 MGHRA and CDR2 YSYEKL. CDR3 coding DNA: TGCGCCAGCAGCCCGCGGACTGCCTATAATTCACCCCTCCACTTT. It encodes CASSPRTAYNSPLHF.

This rearrangement joins TRBV5-1 to TRBJ2-3; 9 bases are shared with TRBD2. The CDR3 covers 17 residues. Per germline, CDR1 SGHRS and CDR2 YFSETQ. V was clipped by 0 bases and J by 0 bases; unmatched bases: 5. The CDR3 nucleotides read TGCGCCAGCAGCTTGGACGGGCGGGGGGGCAGCACAGATACGCAGTATTTT. This codes for CASSLDGRGGSTDTQYF.

This clone was detected only once. The chain carries TRBV11-2 and TRBJ1-1, with TRBD1 as a possible D gene (6 bases). CDR3 length: 14 amino acids. CDR1 SGHAT and CDR2 FQNNGV come from the germline V gene. Deletions cut 5 bases from V and 5 bases from J, with 15 bases between. The CDR3 nucleotides are TGTGCCAGCAGCGACCCCCAGGGGTGGACTGAAGCTTTCTTT. Encoded protein: CASSDPQGWTEAFF.

The gene calls are TRBV10-3 and TRBJ1-5, with 10 nucleotides matching TRBD1. The germline CDR1 and CDR2 sequences are ENHRY and SYGVKD. The CDR3 has 18 amino acids. Trimming at V came to 0 bases and at J to 1 base, leaving 6 bases not matched to a gene. CDR3 in amino acids: CAISESDMTGGSNQPQHF. The CDR3, as DNA: TGTGCCATCAGTGAGTCGGACATGACAGGGGGCAGCAATCAGCCCCAGCATTTT.

The rearrangement joins TRBV29-1 to TRBJ2-2; maybe TRBD1 (5 bases). Trimming removed 7 bases at V and 6 bases at J, with 12 bases between. Germline V gives CDR1 SQVTM, CDR2 ANQGSEA. This CDR3 region has 12 residues. CDR3 bases: TGCAGCGGGGCTCAGGGTCCCGGGGAGCTGTTTTTT. Protein product: CSGAQGPGELFF.

The V and J genes are TRBV5-6 and TRBJ1-2, with 8 bases that match TRBD1. The CDR3 has 15 amino acids. Germline CDR1 is SGHDT and CDR2 is YYEEEE. With V trimmed by 0 bases and J by 0 bases, 1 base remained unmatched. The CDR3 is CASSLGTGSNYGYTF. The CDR3 nucleotides are TGTGCCAGCAGCTTGGGGACAGGGTCTAACTATGGCTACACCTTC.

This sequence joins TRBV5-8 and TRBJ1-4, with 9 bases matching TRBD1. Germline V gives CDR1 SGHTS, CDR2 YDEGEE. V lost 5 bases to trimming and J lost 8 bases; unmatched junction nucleotides: 7. The CDR3 has 14 residues. The CDR3 nucleotides are TGTGCCAGCAGATTGACAGGGGGTAACGAAAAACTGTTTTTT. Translation: CASRLTGGNEKLFF.

The rearrangement links TRBV11-2 to TRBJ1-4, with TRBD1 matching 7 bases. V lost 5 bases, J lost 6 bases, and 9 bases stayed unmatched. This CDR3 comprises 15 residues. CDR1 is SGHAT and CDR2 is FQNNGV in the germline V gene. The DNA for the CDR3 is TGTGCCAGCAGCCCGCGACAGGGTATGGATGAAAAACTGTTTTTT. The encoded protein is CASSPRQGMDEKLFF.

This sequence joins TRBV5-6 and TRBJ2-1; 7 bases agree with TRBD1. There are 14 residues in the CDR3. J lost 7 bases, V lost 2 bases, and 6 bases had no gene match. CDR1 is SGHDT and CDR2 is YYEEEE in the germline V gene. CDR3 loop: CASSLEGAGNEQFF. In nucleotides, the CDR3 is TGTGCCAGCAGCTTAGAGGGGGCGGGTAATGAGCAGTTCTTC. The full variable domain, with the rest looked up from reference TRBV5-6 and TRBJ2-1, is DAGVTQSPTHLIKTRGQQVTLRCSPKSGHDTVSWYQQALGQGPQFIFQYYEEEERQRGNFPDRFSGHQFPNYSSELNVNALLLGDSALYLCASSLEGAGNEQFFGPGTRLTVL.

The chain uses TRBV5-1 and TRBJ2-7; weak D call: TRBD1 (5 bases). The CDR3 consists of 15 residues. V shed 1 base and J shed 2 bases, with 13 bases lying between them. CDR1 and CDR2 (germline): SGHRS, YFSETQ. CDR3 nucleotide sequence: TGCGCCAGCAGCTTGAGGCAGGGCGAAGCCTACGAGCAGTACTTC. Translating gives CASSLRQGEAYEQYF.

The rearrangement links TRBV27 to TRBJ1-1; the match to TRBD1 covers 10 bases. The CDR3 is 17 amino acids. The germline gives CDR1 MNHEY, CDR2 SMNVEV (reference sequence). V lost 0 bases, J lost 0 bases, and 4 bases stayed unmatched. The CDR3 nucleotides read TGTGCCAGCAGTTTATCGAGGGGGACAGGGGTGAACACTGAAGCTTTCTTT. Translated: CASSLSRGTGVNTEAFF.

J is TRBJ2-1 and V is TRBV27; 10 nucleotides line up with TRBD2. V was clipped by 8 bases and J by 0 bases; unmatched bases: 10. CDR1 MNHEY and CDR2 SMNVEV come from the germline V gene (reference sequence). The CDR3 runs 17 residues. This CDR3 reads CASSGSGRGSSYNEQFF. DNA of the CDR3: TGTGCCAGCTCCGGAAGCGGGAGGGGCTCCTCCTACAATGAGCAGTTCTTC.

For this clone: The germline gene is not matched at one end of the junction; a read error may be the cause. This chain joins TRBV12-5 and TRBJ1-5; D is ambiguous. Germline V gene data show CDR1 as LGHNT and CDR2 as FRNRAP. The CDR3 runs to 13 residues. The CDR3: CASGLDGSPRPVF. CDR3 DNA sequence: TGTGCTAGTGGTTTGGATGGTAGCCCGAGGCCCGTTTTT. The full variable domain, with the rest looked up from reference TRBV12-5 and TRBJ1-5, is DARVTQTPRHKVTEMGQEVTMRCQPILGHNTVFWYRQTMMQGLELLAYFRNRAPLDDSGMPKDRFSAEMPDATLATLKIQPSEPRDSAVYFCASGLDGSPRPVFGDGTRLSIL.